These 29 T cell receptor beta chains came from one sample sequenced in a study of T cell repertoires in cytomegalovirus infection. TCRdb processed the reads anew with MiXCR; each CDR3 protein has one entry. The table includes about 320,000 distinct CDR3 sequences, roughly 9.5% detected once. What was sequenced was PBMCs. These receptors were collected from a human donor in good health (CMV status not recorded). Some clones in this sample may be carry-over from other donors' samples.

This chain joins TRBV7-9 and TRBJ2-5; TRBD2 matches at 10 bases. CDR3 length equals 17 residues. CDR1 and CDR2 from the germline V gene are SEHNR and FQNEAQ (reference sequence). The J segment lost 6 bases and the V segment lost 5 bases, leaving 15 bases of the junction unmatched. The CDR3: CASSTALAGGSGKTQYF. CDR3 bases: TGTGCCAGCAGCACAGCGTTAGCGGGAGGTTCCGGGAAGACCCAGTACTTC. Full variable domain (missing parts from reference TRBV7-9 and TRBJ2-5): DTGVSQNPRHKITKRGQNVTFRCDPISEHNRLYWYRQTLGQGPEFLTYFQNEAQLEKSRLLSDRFSAERPKGSFSTLEIQRTEQGDSAMYLCASSTALAGGSGKTQYFGPGTRLLVL.

This clonotype was counted only a few times. The chain links TRBV7-2 to TRBJ2-2, with TRBD1 matching 11 bases. The CDR3 has 15 amino acids. The germline gives CDR1 SGHTA, CDR2 FQGNSA. Unmatched junction bases numbered 6, after V lost 7 bases and J lost 5 bases. DNA of the CDR3: TGTGCCAGCACCCGGACAGGGGGCGCAACCGGGGAGCTGTTTTTT. Its translation: CASTRTGGATGELFF.

This clonotype was picked up many times. The chain has TRBV7-2 and TRBJ2-7; 12 bases match TRBD2. Trimming took 5 bases from V and 5 from J; bases not matched to a gene: 7. The CDR3 consists of 15 residues. Germline V gives CDR1 SGHTA, CDR2 FQGNSA. CDR3 nucleotides: TGTGCCAGCAGCCCGCTAGCGGGGGGGCCCAACGAGCAGTACTTC. It translates to CASSPLAGGPNEQYF.

The chain carries TRBV7-2 and TRBJ2-7; no firm D call. The germline V gene has CDR1 SGHTA and CDR2 FQGNSA. The CDR3 totals 13 residues. V lost 6 bases, J lost 3 bases, and 12 bases lay in between. CDR3 residues: CASSPTPRYEQYF. CDR3 coding DNA: TGTGCCAGCAGTCCTACGCCTCGCTACGAGCAGTACTTC.

In its sample, this clonotype was seen many times. The genes are TRBV7-2 and TRBJ2-2; 8 bases align to TRBD1. Germline CDR1 reads SGHTA; CDR2 reads FQGNSA. The CDR3 has 17 amino acids. V dropped 2 bases and J dropped 5; count of bases not matched to a gene: 10. In nucleotides, the CDR3 is TGTGCCAGCAGCTTACGCGCGGGCAGGGGGCAAACCGGGGAGCTGTTTTTT. This gives the protein CASSLRAGRGQTGELFF.

This clonotype is a singleton in its sample. A far larger clone is only one base removed, so a read error is likely. The rearrangement joins TRBV7-2 to TRBJ2-7, with D unclear. This CDR3 spans 12 amino acids. CDR1 and CDR2 from the germline V gene are SGHTA and FQGNSA. The CDR3 DNA reads as TGTGTCAGCAGCTTAGTAGTCTACGAGCAGTACTTC. Encoded protein: CVSSLVVYEQYF.

This clonotype was found many times. At one end, the junction sequence differs from germline, possibly due to a read error. The V and J genes are TRBV7-9 and TRBJ1-1, with 8 bases fitting TRBD1. The CDR3 is 13 amino acids. The germline CDR1 and CDR2 sequences are SEHNR and FQNEAQ (reference sequence). For the CDR3, the DNA is TGTGCCAGCAGCCCGCAAGCGGGACAGGACCCTTCCTTT. Its translation is CASSPQAGQDPSF.

This rearrangement joins TRBV23-1 to TRBJ1-1; 9 bases are a match to TRBD1. TRBV23-1 belongs to the ORF category, with a function that is uncertain. This CDR3 region has 16 residues. V shed 7 bases, J shed 10 bases, and the junction held 19 bases outside the gene matches. Here the CDR3 DNA reads TGCGCCAGCACTCTATTGAGGGGGACAGGGATTTTGTCAGCTTTCTTT. It encodes CASTLLRGTGILSAFF.

This clonotype was observed a few times. The chain employs TRBV19 and TRBJ2-2; 16 bases match TRBD2. The trim removed 6 bases at V and 5 bases at J, leaving 6 bases unmatched. The CDR3 is made up of 17 amino acids. Germline CDR1 reads LNHDA; CDR2 reads SQIVND (reference sequence). CDR3 loop: CASRGLAGGPRTGELFF. In DNA form, the CDR3 reads TGTGCCAGTAGGGGACTAGCGGGAGGGCCTCGGACCGGGGAGCTGTTTTTT.

At least ten counts were recorded for this clonotype. The gene calls are TRBV7-2 and TRBJ2-2, with 7 bases that match TRBD2. Germline CDR1 is SGHTA and CDR2 is FQGNSA. V shed 1 base and J 4 bases; nucleotides not matched to a gene: 6. The CDR3 is made up of 16 amino acids. This CDR3 is CASSLGASGLTGELFF. The CDR3 region has the DNA TGTGCCAGCAGCTTAGGAGCTAGCGGCCTCACCGGGGAGCTGTTTTTT.

The chain is built from TRBV18 and TRBJ2-1, with a possible D match to TRBD1 (5 bases). CDR1 and CDR2 (germline): KGHSH, LQKENI. V shed 4 bases and J shed 8 bases, with 18 bases lying between them. The CDR3 spans 15 residues. The CDR3 loop is CASSLPRVLYDEQFF. The CDR3 DNA follows: TGTGCCAGCTCACTCCCCAGGGTTCTATACGATGAGCAGTTCTTC.

This clonotype was counted ten times or more. The chain carries TRBV4-1 and TRBJ2-1; a possible D gene is TRBD2 (5 bases). Trimming left V 3 bases short and J 10 bases short, with 16 bases between. The CDR3 runs to 14 residues. Germline V gene lookup returns CDR1 MGHRA and CDR2 YSYEKL. The CDR3 sequence is CASSQRADPPEQFF. For the CDR3, the DNA is TGCGCCAGCAGCCAGAGAGCGGATCCCCCAGAGCAGTTCTTC.

The chain has TRBV6-5 and TRBJ2-4; a weak D match, TRBD2 (6 bases). There are 14 residues in the CDR3. The V and J ends lost 6 bases and 7 bases respectively, with 16 bases between them. Germline-derived CDR1 and CDR2 are MNHEY and SVGAGI. In DNA form, the CDR3 reads TGTGCCAGCAGCGGGGGACCGGGGATGAACATTCAGTACTTC. Protein: CASSGGPGMNIQYF.

In this sample, this clonotype turned up many times. This chain connects TRBV27 to TRBJ2-1, with D uncertain. CDR1 MNHEY and CDR2 SMNVEV come from the germline V gene (reference sequence). The ends were cut back, 5 bases at V and 1 base at J, with 15 bases in the middle. This CDR3 has 16 residues. CDR3 sequence (DNA): TGTGCCAGCAGTCCGCTCGGGTTGGGGTCCTACAATGAGCAGTTCTTC. This translates into CASSPLGLGSYNEQFF.

This clonotype was detected only a few times. J is TRBJ1-5 and V is TRBV12-3 or TRBV12-4, with D unresolved. The CDR3 contains 15 residues. V was pared by 0 bases and J by 9 bases, with 15 bases between. For the CDR3, the DNA is TGTGCCAGCAGTTTAGCGAGCCCCTCCAGGAGGCCCCAGCATTTT. Amino acids: CASSLASPSRRPQHF.

This clonotype occurred many times. The gene calls are TRBV7-8 and TRBJ2-4; D perhaps matches TRBD1 (6 bases). Germline CDR1 and CDR2: SGHVS and FQNEAQ. This CDR3 has 19 residues. The V end lost 5 bases, the J end lost 1 base, and 24 bases lay between the germline ends. Here the CDR3 DNA reads TGTGCCAGCAGCCGCGCTGCGACAGGCAATTTGGTCGCCAAAAACATTCAGTACTTC. Residues: CASSRAATGNLVAKNIQYF.

A few counts support this clonotype. V usage is TRBV6-6 and J usage is TRBJ1-6, with 8 bases lining up with TRBD1. After removal of 5 bases from V and 8 bases from J, the junction contained 11 bases not matched to a gene. The germline CDR1 and CDR2 sequences are MNHNY and SVGAGI (reference sequence). The CDR3 runs to 16 residues. The CDR3 DNA sequence: TGTGCCAGCAGTCAATCACAGGGGGGACTGTATTCACCCCTCCACTTT. It is translated as CASSQSQGGLYSPLHF.

Ten or more counts support this clonotype. The gene calls are TRBV7-8 and TRBJ2-3; 7 nucleotides match TRBD1. This CDR3 is 15 amino acids long. The germline gives CDR1 SGHVS, CDR2 FQNEAQ. The V and J ends lost 5 bases and 0 bases, in that order; junction bases with no gene match: 5. CDR3 amino acids: CASSARQGSTDTQYF. The DNA for the CDR3 is TGTGCCAGCAGCGCCCGACAGGGCAGCACAGATACGCAGTATTTT.

This clonotype was found many times. This chain joins TRBV7-2 and TRBJ1-1; D perhaps matches TRBD1 (6 bases). Trimming left V 4 bases short and J 5 bases short, with 20 bases between. CDR1 is SGHTA, CDR2 FQGNSA, per germline. The CDR3 has 16 amino acids. CDR3 sequence reads: CASSSLGGREGTEAFF. The CDR3, as DNA: TGTGCCAGCAGCTCCCTCGGGGGCAGGGAGGGAACTGAAGCTTTCTTT.

This clonotype was seen many times. V is TRBV7-9 and J is TRBJ1-5; 7 bases map to TRBD1. CDR3 length: 14 residues. Germline trimming cut 5 bases from V and 3 bases from J; bases unmatched to any gene: 4. CDR1 is SEHNR, CDR2 FQNEAQ, per germline (reference sequence). The chain's CDR3 is CASSRTGDNQPQHF. DNA for the CDR3: TGTGCCAGCAGCCGGACAGGAGACAATCAGCCCCAGCATTTT.

This clonotype was picked up many times. V and J are TRBV7-2 and TRBJ1-6; no clear D gene. Germline V gene lookup returns CDR1 SGHTA and CDR2 FQGNSA. Deletions cut 5 bases from V and 3 bases from J, with 14 bases between. There are 16 residues in the CDR3. CDR3 DNA: TGTGCCAGCAGCCAAAGGGTTCCTGGCTATAATTCACCCCTCCACTTT. Its protein is CASSQRVPGYNSPLHF.

This rearrangement joins TRBV6-5 to TRBJ2-1; 11 bases are a match to TRBD2. V lost 5 bases and J lost 4; bases outside the gene matches: 7. Germline CDR1 MNHEY, CDR2 SVGAGI. The CDR3 contains 16 residues. DNA for the CDR3: TGTGCCAGCAGTCCTGCTAGCGGGGGGATATACAATGAGCAGTTCTTC. This translates into CASSPASGGIYNEQFF.

This clonotype was counted at least ten times. V usage is TRBV7-2 and J usage is TRBJ2-7, with a possible D match to TRBD2 (7 bases). CDR3 size: 15 residues. V was shortened by 3 bases and J by 0 bases, with 12 bases between the two germline ends. Germline V CDR1 and CDR2: SGHTA, FQGNSA. CDR3 nucleotides: TGTGCCAGCAGCTTTACGCGGGGGCCCTCCTACGAGCAGTACTTC. This encodes CASSFTRGPSYEQYF. The variable domain in full, completed from reference TRBV7-2 and TRBJ2-7, reads GAGVSQSPSNKVTEKGKDVELRCDPISGHTALYWYRQSLGQGLEFLIYFQGNSAPDKSGLPSDRFSAERTGGSVSTLTIQRTQQEDSAVYLCASSFTRGPSYEQYFGPGTRLTVT.

The rearrangement links TRBV4-3 to TRBJ2-7; 10 bases are a match to TRBD2. The J segment lost 7 bases and the V segment lost 1 base, leaving 10 bases of the junction unmatched. CDR3 length: 16 residues. The germline V gene has CDR1 LGHNA and CDR2 YSLEER. The DNA of the CDR3 is TGCGCCAGCAGCCAAGGCCCTAGCGGGGGACCTGGGGAGCAGTACTTC. This sequence encodes CASSQGPSGGPGEQYF.

This clonotype has only a few counts. The chain recombines TRBV4-3 with TRBJ2-7, with 8 bases aligning to TRBD1. V lost 3 bases to trimming and J lost 7 bases; unmatched junction nucleotides: 11. This CDR3 comprises 15 residues. Germline V gene data show CDR1 as LGHNA and CDR2 as YSLEER. The CDR3 is CASSQSGTGAREQYF. The CDR3 DNA is TGCGCCAGCAGCCAGTCCGGGACAGGAGCTCGGGAGCAGTACTTC.

The J gene is TRBJ1-6, the V gene TRBV4-1; D is undetermined. Per germline, CDR1 MGHRA and CDR2 YSYEKL. Trimming cost V 0 bases and J 8 bases, with 5 bases left between them. The CDR3 runs to 13 residues. The chain's CDR3 is CASSQDYDSPLHF. The CDR3 DNA follows: TGCGCCAGCAGCCAAGATTATGATTCACCCCTCCACTTT.

This clonotype came up many times. The CDR3 is CASSLMAVSMNTGELFF. The DNA for the CDR3 is TGTGCCAGCAGTTTAATGGCAGTCTCCATGAACACCGGGGAGCTGTTTTTT. V gene TRBV27 combines with J gene TRBJ2-2; unclear D gene. Germline CDR1 and CDR2: MNHEY and SMNVEV (reference sequence). The CDR3 length is 17 residues. The V end was cut by 2 bases, the J end by 1 base, with 14 bases between.

At least ten counts were recorded for this clonotype. The V and J genes are TRBV7-2 and TRBJ1-5, with D unclear. The germline V gene has CDR1 SGHTA and CDR2 FQGNSA. Trimming stripped 6 bases from V and 5 bases from J, with 14 bases between. This CDR3 region has 14 residues. The CDR3 region has the DNA TGTGCCAGCAGTCTCGGCCCTCAAGATCAGCCCCAGCATTTT. Protein sequence: CASSLGPQDQPQHF.

This clonotype was seen only a few times. This chain's CDR3 is CASSYAVGNYEQYF. The CDR3 coding sequence is TGTGCCAGCAGTTACGCGGTAGGGAACTACGAGCAGTACTTC. V and J are TRBV6-5 and TRBJ2-7; D is ambiguous. Germline CDR1 and CDR2: MNHEY and SVGAGI. Trimming shortened V by 2 bases and J by 3 bases, and 11 bases separated the two germline ends. The CDR3 is 14 amino acids.